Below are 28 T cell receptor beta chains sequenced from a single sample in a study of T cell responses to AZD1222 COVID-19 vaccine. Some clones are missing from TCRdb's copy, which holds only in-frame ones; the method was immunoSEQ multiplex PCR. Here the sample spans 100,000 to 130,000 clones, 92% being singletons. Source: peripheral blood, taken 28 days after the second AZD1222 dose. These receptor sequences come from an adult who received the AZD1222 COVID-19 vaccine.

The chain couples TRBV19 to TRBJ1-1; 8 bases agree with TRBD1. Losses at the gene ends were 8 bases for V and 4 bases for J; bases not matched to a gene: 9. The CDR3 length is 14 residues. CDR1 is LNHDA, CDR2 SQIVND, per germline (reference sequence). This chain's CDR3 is CASGTGLGTTEAFF. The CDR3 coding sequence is TGTGCCAGTGGGACAGGCCTAGGGACCACTGAAGCTTTCTTT.

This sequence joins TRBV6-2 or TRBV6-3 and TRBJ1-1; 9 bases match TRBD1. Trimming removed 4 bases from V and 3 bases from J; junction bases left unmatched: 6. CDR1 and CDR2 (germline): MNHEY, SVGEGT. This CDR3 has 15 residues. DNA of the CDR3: TGTGCCAGCAGTTGGGGGACAGGGTTTGACACTGAAGCTTTCTTT. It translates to CASSWGTGFDTEAFF.

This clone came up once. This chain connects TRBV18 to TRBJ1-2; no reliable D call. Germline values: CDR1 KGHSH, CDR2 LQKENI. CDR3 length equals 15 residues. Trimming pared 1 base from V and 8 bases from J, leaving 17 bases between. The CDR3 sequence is CASSPQAAPHGGYTF. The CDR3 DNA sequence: TGTGCCAGCTCACCACAGGCAGCTCCCCACGGGGGCTACACCTTC.

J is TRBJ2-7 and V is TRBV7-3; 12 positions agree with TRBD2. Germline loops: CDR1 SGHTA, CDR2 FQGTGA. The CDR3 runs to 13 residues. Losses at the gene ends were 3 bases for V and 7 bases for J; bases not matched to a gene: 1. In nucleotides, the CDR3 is TGTGCCAGCAGCTTTGGGACTAGCGGGGAGCAGTACTTC. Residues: CASSFGTSGEQYF.

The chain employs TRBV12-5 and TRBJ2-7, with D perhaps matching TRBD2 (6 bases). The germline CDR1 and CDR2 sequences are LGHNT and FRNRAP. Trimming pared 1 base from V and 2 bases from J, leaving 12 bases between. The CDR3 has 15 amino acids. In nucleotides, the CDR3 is TGTGCTAGTGGTTTGGAAGGGACTGGTCCCTACGAGCAGTACTTC. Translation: CASGLEGTGPYEQYF.

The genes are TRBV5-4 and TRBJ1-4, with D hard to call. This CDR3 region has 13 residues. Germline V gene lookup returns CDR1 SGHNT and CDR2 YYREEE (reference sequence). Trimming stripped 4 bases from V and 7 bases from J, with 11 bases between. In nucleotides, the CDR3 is TGTGCCAGCAGCCAGTCGGCGGGTGAAAAACTGTTTTTT. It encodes CASSQSAGEKLFF.

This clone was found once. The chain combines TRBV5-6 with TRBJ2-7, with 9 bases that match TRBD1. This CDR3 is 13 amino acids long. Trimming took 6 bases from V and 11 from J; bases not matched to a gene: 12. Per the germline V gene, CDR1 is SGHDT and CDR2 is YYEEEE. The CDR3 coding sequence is TGTGCCAGCACCCATAGGGACAGGGAATATAAGTACTTC. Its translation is CASTHRDREYKYF.

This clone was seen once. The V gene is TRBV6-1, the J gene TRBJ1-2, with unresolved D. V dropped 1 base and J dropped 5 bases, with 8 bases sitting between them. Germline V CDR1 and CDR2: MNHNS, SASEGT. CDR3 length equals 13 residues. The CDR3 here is CASSEGQRYGYTF. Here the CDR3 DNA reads TGTGCCAGCAGTGAAGGCCAGCGATATGGCTACACCTTC.

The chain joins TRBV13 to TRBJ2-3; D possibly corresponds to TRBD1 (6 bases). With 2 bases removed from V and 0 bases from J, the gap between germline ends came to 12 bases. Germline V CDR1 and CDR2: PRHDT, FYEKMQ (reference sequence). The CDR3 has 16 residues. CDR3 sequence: CASSLFGQLSTDTQYF. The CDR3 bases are TGTGCCAGCAGCTTATTTGGACAGCTAAGCACAGATACGCAGTATTTT.

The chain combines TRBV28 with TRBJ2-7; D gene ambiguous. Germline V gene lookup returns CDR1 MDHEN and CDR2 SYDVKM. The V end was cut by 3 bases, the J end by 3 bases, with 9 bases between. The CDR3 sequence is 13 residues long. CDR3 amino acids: CASSFRQHYEQYF. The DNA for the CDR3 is TGTGCCAGCAGTTTCAGGCAGCACTACGAGCAGTACTTC.

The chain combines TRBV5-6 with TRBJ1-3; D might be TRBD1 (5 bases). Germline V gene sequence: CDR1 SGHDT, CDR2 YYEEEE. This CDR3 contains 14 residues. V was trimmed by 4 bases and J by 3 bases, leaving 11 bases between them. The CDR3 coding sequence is TGTGCCAGCAGCGTCGGGACGATTGGAAACACCATATATTTT. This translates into CASSVGTIGNTIYF. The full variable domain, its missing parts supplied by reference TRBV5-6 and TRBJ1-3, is DAGVTQSPTHLIKTRGQQVTLRCSPKSGHDTVSWYQQALGQGPQFIFQYYEEEERQRGNFPDRFSGHQFPNYSSELNVNALLLGDSALYLCASSVGTIGNTIYFGEGSWLTVV.

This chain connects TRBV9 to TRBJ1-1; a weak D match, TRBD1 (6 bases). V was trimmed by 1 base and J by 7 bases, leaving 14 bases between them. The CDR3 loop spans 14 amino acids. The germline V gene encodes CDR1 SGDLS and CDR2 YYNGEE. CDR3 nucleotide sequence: TGTGCCAGCAGCGTACTCCCAGGGGCTGATGAAGCTTTCTTT. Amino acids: CASSVLPGADEAFF.

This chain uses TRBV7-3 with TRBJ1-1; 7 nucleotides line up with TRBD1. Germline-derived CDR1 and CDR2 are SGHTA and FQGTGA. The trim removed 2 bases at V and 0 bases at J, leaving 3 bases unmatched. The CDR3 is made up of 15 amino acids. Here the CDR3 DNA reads TGTGCCAGCAGCTTACAGGGGGGAATGAACACTGAAGCTTTCTTT. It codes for CASSLQGGMNTEAFF.

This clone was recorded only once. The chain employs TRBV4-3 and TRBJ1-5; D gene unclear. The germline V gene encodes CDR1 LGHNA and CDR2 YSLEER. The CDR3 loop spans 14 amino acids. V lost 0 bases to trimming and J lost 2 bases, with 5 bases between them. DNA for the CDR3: TGCGCCAGCAGCCAAGATGGCGGCAATCAGCCCCAGCATTTT. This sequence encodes CASSQDGGNQPQHF.

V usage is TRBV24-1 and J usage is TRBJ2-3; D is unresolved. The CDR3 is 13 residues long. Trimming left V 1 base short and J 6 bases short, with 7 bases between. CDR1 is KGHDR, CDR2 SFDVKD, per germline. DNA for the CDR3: TGTGCCACCAGTGATTTAGACAAGGATACGCAGTATTTT. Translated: CATSDLDKDTQYF.

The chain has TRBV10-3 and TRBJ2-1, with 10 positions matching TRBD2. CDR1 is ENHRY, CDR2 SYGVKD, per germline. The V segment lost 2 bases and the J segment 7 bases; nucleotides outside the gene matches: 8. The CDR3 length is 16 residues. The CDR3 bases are TGTGCCATCAGTGAGCATACTAGCGGGATTGGTAATGAGCAGTTCTTC. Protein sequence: CAISEHTSGIGNEQFF.

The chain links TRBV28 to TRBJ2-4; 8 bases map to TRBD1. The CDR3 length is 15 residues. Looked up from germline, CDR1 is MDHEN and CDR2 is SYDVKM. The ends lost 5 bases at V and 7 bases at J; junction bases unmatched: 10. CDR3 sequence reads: CASSVVQGARNIQYF. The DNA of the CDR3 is TGTGCCAGCAGTGTGGTTCAGGGGGCGAGGAACATTCAGTACTTC.

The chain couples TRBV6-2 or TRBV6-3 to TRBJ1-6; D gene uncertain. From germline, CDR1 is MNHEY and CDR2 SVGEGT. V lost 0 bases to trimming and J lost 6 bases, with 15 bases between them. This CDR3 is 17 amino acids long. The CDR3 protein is CASSYSKAGVSNSPLHF. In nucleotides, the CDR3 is TGTGCCAGCAGTTACTCGAAAGCCGGAGTCAGTAATTCACCCCTCCACTTT.

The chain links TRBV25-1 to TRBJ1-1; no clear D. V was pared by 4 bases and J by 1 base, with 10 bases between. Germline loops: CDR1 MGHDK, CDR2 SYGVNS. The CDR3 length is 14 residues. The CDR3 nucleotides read TGTGCCAGCAGTGCTTATAAGGGGAACACTGAAGCTTTCTTT. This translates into CASSAYKGNTEAFF. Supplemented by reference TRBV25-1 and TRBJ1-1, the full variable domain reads EADIYQTPRYLVIGTGKKITLECSQTMGHDKMYWYQQDPGMELHLIHYSYGVNSTEKGDLSSESTVSRIRTEHFPLTLESARPSHTSQYLCASSAYKGNTEAFFGQGTRLTVV.

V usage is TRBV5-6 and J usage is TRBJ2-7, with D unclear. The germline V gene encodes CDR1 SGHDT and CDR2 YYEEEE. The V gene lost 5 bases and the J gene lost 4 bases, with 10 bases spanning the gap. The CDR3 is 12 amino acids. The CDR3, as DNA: TGTGCCAGCAGTTACAGAATTTACGAGCAGTACTTC. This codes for CASSYRIYEQYF.

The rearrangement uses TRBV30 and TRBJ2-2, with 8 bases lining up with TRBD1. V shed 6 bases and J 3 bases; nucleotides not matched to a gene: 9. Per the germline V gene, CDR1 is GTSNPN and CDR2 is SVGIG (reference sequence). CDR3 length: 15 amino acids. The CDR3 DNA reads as TGTGCCTGCTCTCAGGGGGCGCAGGACACCGGGGAGCTGTTTTTT. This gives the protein CACSQGAQDTGELFF.

The CDR3 DNA is TGCGCCAGCAGCCAACCCGTCCGATTTTATGGCTACACCTTC. Translated: CASSQPVRFYGYTF. The rearrangement links TRBV4-1 to TRBJ1-2; D is uncertain. Trimming removed 2 bases at V and 5 bases at J, with 12 bases between. CDR1 MGHRA and CDR2 YSYEKL come from the germline V gene. CDR3 length equals 14 residues.

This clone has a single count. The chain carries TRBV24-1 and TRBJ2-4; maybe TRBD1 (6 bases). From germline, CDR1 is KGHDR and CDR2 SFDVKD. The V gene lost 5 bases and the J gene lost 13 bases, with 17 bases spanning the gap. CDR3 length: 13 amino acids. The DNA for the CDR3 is TGTGCCACCAGTGCCGAGGGGGATTCTCGGCAGTACTTC. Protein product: CATSAEGDSRQYF.

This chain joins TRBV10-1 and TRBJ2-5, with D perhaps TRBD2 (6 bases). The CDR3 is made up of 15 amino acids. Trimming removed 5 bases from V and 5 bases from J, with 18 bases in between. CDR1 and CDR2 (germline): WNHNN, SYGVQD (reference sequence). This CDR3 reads CASSTGTLGRETQYF. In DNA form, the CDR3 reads TGCGCCAGCAGTACCGGGACTTTGGGACGGGAGACCCAGTACTTC.

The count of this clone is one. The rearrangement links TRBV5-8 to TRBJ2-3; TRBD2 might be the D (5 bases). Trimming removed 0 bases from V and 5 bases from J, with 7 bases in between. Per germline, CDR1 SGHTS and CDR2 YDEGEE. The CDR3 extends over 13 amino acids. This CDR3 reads CASSLGGLDTQYF. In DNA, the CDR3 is TGTGCCAGCAGCTTGGGAGGGTTAGATACGCAGTATTTT.

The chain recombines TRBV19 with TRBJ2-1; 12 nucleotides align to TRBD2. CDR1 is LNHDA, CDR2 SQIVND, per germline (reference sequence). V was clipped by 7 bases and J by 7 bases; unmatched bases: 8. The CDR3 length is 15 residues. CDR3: CASNSPSGGANEQFF. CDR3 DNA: TGTGCCAGTAACTCCCCTAGCGGGGGGGCAAATGAGCAGTTCTTC.

The CDR3 is CASSVESSYEQYF. CDR3 bases: TGTGCCAGCAGCGTAGAAAGCTCCTACGAGCAGTACTTC. The chain combines TRBV9 with TRBJ2-7; D not certain. Germline CDR1 reads SGDLS; CDR2 reads YYNGEE. V was pared by 0 bases and J by 0 bases, with 4 bases between. This CDR3 spans 13 amino acids.

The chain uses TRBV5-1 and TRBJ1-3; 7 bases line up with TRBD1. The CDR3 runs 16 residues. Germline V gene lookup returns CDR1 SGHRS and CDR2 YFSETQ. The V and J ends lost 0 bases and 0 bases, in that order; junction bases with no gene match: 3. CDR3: CASSLAAGGSGNTIYF. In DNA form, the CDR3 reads TGCGCCAGCAGCTTGGCTGCAGGGGGCTCTGGAAACACCATATATTTT.